The 14 T cell receptor beta chains presented below share a single source sample, sequenced in a study of regulatory T cells in long-lasting Graves disease. Time point noted: persistent/refractory GD, antithyroid drugs over 5 years with positive TRAb. PBMCs provided the RNA from which the TCR library was made. Combining iRepertoire HTBI primers with Arm-PCR of CDR3 regions, the authors built TCR beta libraries. TCRdb reprocessed the multiplex PCR reads via MiXCR and lists one record per CDR3 protein. In the table there are a few hundred thousand distinct CDR3 sequences, approximately 25% of which are singletons. The sequencing used peripheral blood mononuclear cells (PBMCs), collected when the disease was refractory, from a patient treated with antithyroid drugs. The receptors come from a woman aged 40 to 49 with Graves disease.

As concerns this clonotype: This may be a read error, as it is one base from a much larger clone. The chain joins TRBV27 to TRBJ2-7, with 8 bases identical to TRBD1. V was clipped by 4 bases and J by 4 bases; unmatched bases: 9. This CDR3 comprises 15 residues. Germline CDR1 and CDR2: MNHEY and SMNVEV (reference sequence). CDR3 amino acids: CASSSPGQVEYEQYF. Here the CDR3 DNA reads TGTGCCAGCAGTTCGCCGGGACAGGTGGAGTACGAGCAGTACTTC.

There are many counts of this clonotype. The V gene is TRBV12-3 or TRBV12-4, the J gene TRBJ2-7; D may be TRBD1 or TRBD2 (5 bases each). The CDR3 has 13 amino acids. Deletions cut 3 bases from V and 4 bases from J, with 10 bases between. The CDR3 here is CASSFVGGYEQYF. DNA of the CDR3: TGTGCCAGCAGTTTCGTTGGGGGATACGAGCAGTACTTC.

The chain employs TRBV4-1 and TRBJ2-7, with 7 nucleotides matching TRBD2. The CDR3 spans 16 residues. The germline V gene encodes CDR1 MGHRA and CDR2 YSYEKL. J lost 4 bases, V lost 4 bases, and 13 bases had no gene match. As DNA, the CDR3 is TGCGCCAGCAGCCCGCGACTAGCTCGCGAATCTTACGAGCAGTACTTC. It translates to CASSPRLARESYEQYF.

This clonotype came up many times. V usage is TRBV7-9 and J usage is TRBJ1-2; D ambiguous. The CDR3 contains 13 residues. V lost 1 base to trimming and J lost 5 bases, with 8 bases between them. From germline, CDR1 is SEHNR and CDR2 FQNEAQ (reference sequence). CDR3 nucleotides: TGTGCCAGCAGCTTAGAGATTTATTATGGCTACACCTTC. Protein product: CASSLEIYYGYTF.

V usage is TRBV6-1 and J usage is TRBJ1-1; TRBD1 might be the D (5 bases). V lost 6 bases to trimming and J lost 4 bases, with 12 bases between them. The length of the CDR3 is 13 residues. In germline, CDR1 is MNHNS, CDR2 SASEGT. The CDR3: CASSLGTLTEAFF. For the CDR3, the DNA is TGTGCCAGCAGCCTTGGGACTCTCACTGAAGCTTTCTTT.

This clonotype was recorded many times. CDR3 protein: CSARDWGYQPQHF. CDR3 DNA sequence: TGCAGTGCTAGAGATTGGGGCTATCAGCCCCAGCATTTT. This chain links TRBV20-1 with TRBJ1-5; D possibly corresponds to TRBD1 (5 bases). The V end was cut by 0 bases, the J end by 5 bases, with 8 bases between. Germline assignment: CDR1 DFQATT and CDR2 SNEGSKA (reference sequence). The CDR3 has 13 amino acids.

This clonotype showed up many times. The chain has TRBV2 and TRBJ1-5; D is possibly TRBD1 (6 bases). The CDR3 length is 14 residues. The V and J ends lost 2 bases and 6 bases respectively, with 11 bases between them. Germline-derived CDR1 and CDR2 are SNHLY and FYNNEI. The CDR3 DNA sequence: TGTGCCAGCAGTGAACAGGGGAGTACTCAGCCCCAGCATTTT. It yields the protein CASSEQGSTQPQHF.

This rearrangement joins TRBV3-1 to TRBJ2-5; TRBD1 matches 9 bases. This CDR3 region has 16 residues. With V trimmed by 4 bases and J by 5 bases, 11 bases remained unmatched. CDR1 is LGHDT and CDR2 is YNNKEL in the germline V gene (reference sequence). The CDR3 region is CASSPLGQGFYETQYF. In nucleotides, the CDR3 is TGTGCCAGCAGCCCCCTCGGACAGGGGTTTTATGAGACCCAGTACTTC.

This clonotype was counted a few times. The V and J genes are TRBV30 and TRBJ2-2, with D perhaps TRBD2 (5 bases). CDR3 size: 13 residues. CDR1 is GTSNPN, CDR2 SVGIG, per germline (reference sequence). The V and J ends lost 3 bases and 4 bases respectively, with 9 bases between them. CDR3 protein: CAWSGIGTGELFF. The CDR3 DNA is TGTGCCTGGAGCGGGATAGGCACCGGGGAGCTGTTTTTT.

This clonotype was detected ten times or more. The chain recombines TRBV28 with TRBJ1-6, with D hard to call. The V end was cut by 1 base, the J end by 13 bases, with 8 bases between. The CDR3 totals 12 residues. Germline V gene lookup returns CDR1 MDHEN and CDR2 SYDVKM. The chain's CDR3 is CASSLSGFPLHF. The CDR3 coding sequence is TGTGCCAGCAGTTTATCCGGCTTCCCCCTCCACTTT.

The CDR3 coding sequence is TGTGCCAGCAGAGACGAGGGACTAAACACAGATACGCAGTATTTT. Its translation: CASRDEGLNTDTQYF. The chain combines TRBV12-3 or TRBV12-4 with TRBJ2-3; 7 nucleotides align to TRBD2. With V trimmed by 6 bases and J by 2 bases, 8 bases remained unmatched. The CDR3 is 15 residues long.

This clonotype came up many times. The chain couples TRBV10-3 to TRBJ2-7; no clear D. Trimming removed 2 bases from V and 5 bases from J, with 13 bases in between. Germline V gives CDR1 ENHRY, CDR2 SYGVKD. This CDR3 region has 14 residues. The DNA of the CDR3 is TGTGCCATCAGTGAGGGGGTAGATGGTGACGAGCAGTACTTC. This translates into CAISEGVDGDEQYF.

CDR3 region: CASSTGTGAEQPQHF. CDR3 coding DNA: TGTGCCAGTAGTACAGGGACAGGGGCGGAACAGCCCCAGCATTTT. The rearrangement joins TRBV19 to TRBJ1-5; 10 nucleotides agree with TRBD1. Germline V gene sequence: CDR1 LNHDA, CDR2 SQIVND (reference sequence). The J segment lost 7 bases and the V segment lost 4 bases, leaving 7 bases of the junction unmatched. There are 15 residues in the CDR3.

This chain links TRBV10-3 with TRBJ1-2; no clear D gene. Trimming left V 8 bases short and J 0 bases short, with 16 bases between. Germline V gene sequence: CDR1 ENHRY, CDR2 SYGVKD. This CDR3 spans 15 amino acids. The CDR3 loop is CAIPSDRRANYGYTF. The CDR3 nucleotides read TGTGCCATCCCTTCCGACCGGAGAGCTAACTATGGCTACACCTTC.